This TCR beta chain was found in a study of response to subunit inactivated influenza vaccine. MiXCR was run by TCRdb on the RT-PCR reads, yielding one entry per CDR3 protein. The table shows about 480,000 distinct CDR3 sequences, with 25% occurring only once. For this clonotype: The antigen remains unidentified.

Findings of the study overall: Each seasonal influenza vaccination, the authors suggested, recruits few new T cells.

CDR3 length equals 14 residues. J was trimmed by 7 bases and V by 7 bases; bases with no gene match: 7. Germline CDR1 is SGHTA and CDR2 is FQGNSA. The TCR originated in a man over 45 who received an inactivated influenza vaccine. The chain links TRBV7-2 to TRBJ1-6, with TRBD1 identical over 7 bases. The sample consisted of CD4+ T cells sorted from PBMCs, taken 4 to 6 days after vaccination. The CDR3 nucleotides are TGTGCCAGCACGAAGGGGGCCGGGAATTCACCCCTCCACTTT. Residues: CASTKGAGNSPLHF.